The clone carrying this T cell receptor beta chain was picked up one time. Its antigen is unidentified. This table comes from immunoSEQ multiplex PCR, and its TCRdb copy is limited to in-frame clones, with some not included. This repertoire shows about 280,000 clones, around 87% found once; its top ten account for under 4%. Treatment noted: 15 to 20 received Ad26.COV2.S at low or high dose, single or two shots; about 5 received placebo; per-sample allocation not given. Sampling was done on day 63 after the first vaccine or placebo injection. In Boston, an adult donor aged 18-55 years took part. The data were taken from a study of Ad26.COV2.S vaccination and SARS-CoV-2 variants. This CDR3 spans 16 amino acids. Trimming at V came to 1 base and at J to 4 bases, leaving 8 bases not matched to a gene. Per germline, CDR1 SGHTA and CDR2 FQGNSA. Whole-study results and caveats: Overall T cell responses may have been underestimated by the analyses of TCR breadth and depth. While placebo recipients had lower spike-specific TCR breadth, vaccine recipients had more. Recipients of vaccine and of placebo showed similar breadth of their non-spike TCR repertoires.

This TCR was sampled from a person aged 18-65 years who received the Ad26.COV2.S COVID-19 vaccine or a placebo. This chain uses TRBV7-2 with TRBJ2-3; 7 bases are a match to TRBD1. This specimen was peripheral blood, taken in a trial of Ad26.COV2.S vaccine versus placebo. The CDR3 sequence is CASSLVGTEGPDTQYF. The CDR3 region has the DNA TGTGCCAGCAGCTTAGTGGGGACAGAGGGCCCAGATACGCAGTATTTT. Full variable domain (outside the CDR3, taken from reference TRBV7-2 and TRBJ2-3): GAGVSQSPSNKVTEKGKDVELRCDPISGHTALYWYRQSLGQGLEFLIYFQGNSAPDKSGLPSDRFSAERTGGSVSTLTIQRTQQEDSAVYLCASSLVGTEGPDTQYFGPGTRLTVL.